This TCR beta chain emerged from a study of CD8+CD57+ T cells in acquired aplastic anemia. Across the study: The sorted CD4+ and CD8+ cells yielded an average approximately 3.2 ug of DNA. Some 10 million reads, on average, were obtained for CD4+ cells from healthy donors. Notes on the study in general: Patients and controls were not found to differ significantly in CD8+ Simpson's diversity. Found in both controls and patients were twenty-nine CD8+ CDR3 sequences.

Germline lookup yields CDR1 SEHNR and CDR2 FQNEAQ (reference sequence). CDR3 length equals 12 residues. Germline trimming cut 5 bases from V and 8 bases from J; bases unmatched to any gene: 3. A word on this clonotype: Its antigen remains unidentified.

Both TCR beta VDJ combination and CDR3 sequence profiling were carried out. Genomic DNA was the template for this profiling. TCRdb reanalysed the reads using MiXCR and keeps one entry per CDR3 protein. The sample has fewer than 200,000 distinct CDR3 sequences, about 60% seen once. Input material: sorted CD4+, CD8+, or CD8+CD57+ T cells (not recorded which) from PBMCs. The chain has TRBV7-9 and TRBJ2-3; 8 bases are a match to TRBD2. The sequence derives from a human donor in good health. CDR3 DNA: TGTGCCAGCAGCCACGGACTAGCTACGCAGTATTTT. This codes for CASSHGLATQYF.